Each of the 25 T cell receptor beta chains below was sequenced from the same sample in a study of response to subunit inactivated influenza vaccine. TCRdb analysed the RT-PCR reads with MiXCR anew, one entry per CDR3 protein. The data show over 650,000 distinct CDR3 sequences, approximately 17% seen once. The sample was PBMCs from blood, taken 5 to 6 days after vaccination. Receptor source: a man aged 45-65 years who received an inactivated influenza vaccine.

There are a few counts of this clonotype. The chain is built from TRBV7-2 and TRBJ2-1; D is tentatively TRBD1 or TRBD2 (6 bases each). The V end lost 0 bases, the J end lost 4 bases, and 13 bases lay between the germline ends. The CDR3 is 16 residues long. The V gene's germline CDR1 is SGHTA and CDR2 FQGNSA. Here the CDR3 reads CASSLAVTGRYNEQFF. The CDR3 DNA follows: TGTGCCAGCAGCTTAGCAGTTACAGGGAGGTACAATGAGCAGTTCTTC.

This clonotype was counted a few times. V and J are TRBV4-1 and TRBJ2-1, with D unclear. Per germline, CDR1 MGHRA and CDR2 YSYEKL. This CDR3 is built from 14 residues. V lost 3 bases and J 7 bases, leaving 13 bases between the germline ends. This CDR3 is CASSQYLLGNEQFF. Written as DNA, the CDR3 is TGCGCCAGCAGCCAGTACCTGCTGGGGAATGAGCAGTTCTTC.

The DNA of the CDR3 is TGTGCCAGCAGCAAAAGGGACGTAGGCTACACCTTC. Protein: CASSKRDVGYTF. The V and J genes are TRBV3-1 and TRBJ1-2, with TRBD1 as a possible D gene (5 bases). There are 12 residues in the CDR3. Trimming left V 5 bases short and J 8 bases short, with 12 bases between. CDR1 is LGHDT, CDR2 YNNKEL, per germline (reference sequence).

This clonotype was counted ten times or more. The chain is built from TRBV6-6 and TRBJ2-5, with a possible D match to TRBD2 (6 bases). V was cut by 7 bases and J by 5 bases, with 11 bases left in between. CDR3 length: 12 amino acids. Germline lookup yields CDR1 MNHNY and CDR2 SVGAGI (reference sequence). The DNA of the CDR3 is TGTGCCAGCATGGGGGGTTTGGAGACCCAGTACTTC. Amino acid sequence: CASMGGLETQYF.

In this sample, this clonotype turned up a few times. The CDR3 nucleotides read TGCAGTGCGACTGTACTAGGGCAGTTCTTC. Its protein is CSATVLGQFF. The V and J genes are TRBV20-1 and TRBJ2-1; possible D gene TRBD2, 5 bases. Trimming removed 6 bases at V and 12 bases at J, with 12 bases between. CDR1 and CDR2 from the germline V gene are DFQATT and SNEGSKA (reference sequence). The CDR3 consists of 10 residues.

This clonotype was counted only a few times. The chain carries TRBV20-1 and TRBJ2-2; tentative D call: TRBD1 (6 bases). Between the trimmed V and J ends, which lost 6 bases and 3 bases, there was a span of 14 bases. The length of the CDR3 is 14 residues. The germline V gene encodes CDR1 DFQATT and CDR2 SNEGSKA (reference sequence). Here the CDR3 reads CSAARQGYTGELFF. For the CDR3, the DNA is TGCAGTGCAGCGAGGCAGGGGTACACCGGGGAGCTGTTTTTT.

This chain uses TRBV6-1 with TRBJ2-2; D gene ambiguous. This CDR3 comprises 16 residues. Germline lookup yields CDR1 MNHNS and CDR2 SASEGT. The germline V and J ends were trimmed by 5 bases and 7 bases, with 20 bases remaining between them. CDR3 nucleotide sequence: TGTGCCAGCAGTCGCCGGCCATGGACGATCAGCGGGGAGCTGTTTTTT. Protein product: CASSRRPWTISGELFF.

The gene calls are TRBV28 and TRBJ1-2, with D perhaps TRBD1 (6 bases). The CDR3 has 13 residues. Trimming cost V 6 bases and J 5 bases, with 13 bases left between them. Germline lookup yields CDR1 MDHEN and CDR2 SYDVKM. In nucleotides, the CDR3 is TGTGCCAGCAGACCCGGACAGATGTATGGCTACACCTTC. This codes for CASRPGQMYGYTF.

This clonotype has just a few counts. The rearrangement joins TRBV11-2 to TRBJ2-1; TRBD2 matches at 9 bases. This CDR3 spans 15 amino acids. Germline V CDR1 and CDR2: SGHAT, FQNNGV. The V segment lost 8 bases and the J segment 4 bases; nucleotides outside the gene matches: 9. This CDR3 is CASSHLAGKYNEQFF. CDR3 coding DNA: TGTGCCAGCTCACATCTAGCGGGGAAATACAATGAGCAGTTCTTC.

This clonotype was recorded at least ten times. The rearrangement uses TRBV20-1 and TRBJ2-5, with TRBD1 identical over 9 bases. V gave up 3 bases and J gave up 1 base; unmatched junction bases: 3. The CDR3 is made up of 14 amino acids. Germline V gene lookup returns CDR1 DFQATT and CDR2 SNEGSKA (reference sequence). For the CDR3, the DNA is TGCAGTGCTAGGGGACAGGGCGCCCAAGAGACCCAGTACTTC. It specifies CSARGQGAQETQYF.

V usage is TRBV12-3 or TRBV12-4 and J usage is TRBJ2-5, with D maybe TRBD2 (6 bases). This CDR3 is 15 amino acids long. V was cut by 6 bases and J by 1 base, with 15 bases left in between. This CDR3 reads CASSPVIAAQETQYF. The DNA of the CDR3 is TGTGCCAGCAGCCCTGTGATAGCGGCCCAAGAGACCCAGTACTTC.

This clonotype turned up a few times. The CDR3 protein is CSARVGGPSETQYF. For the CDR3, the DNA is TGCAGTGCTAGAGTGGGAGGGCCTAGCGAGACCCAGTACTTC. The chain carries TRBV20-1 and TRBJ2-5, with 7 bases that match TRBD2. V was clipped by 1 base and J by 5 bases; unmatched bases: 7. CDR3 size: 14 residues. The germline CDR1 and CDR2 sequences are DFQATT and SNEGSKA (reference sequence).

The V gene is TRBV7-9, the J gene TRBJ1-5; a possible D gene is TRBD1 (5 bases). Germline CDR1 reads SEHNR; CDR2 reads FQNEAQ (reference sequence). The V end lost 2 bases, the J end lost 8 bases, and 13 bases lay between the germline ends. The CDR3 is 14 residues long. CDR3 bases: TGTGCCAGCAGCTTATCCTCTGGGGACGAGCCCCAGCATTTT. The encoded protein is CASSLSSGDEPQHF.

This clonotype was seen more than once but under ten times. This chain joins TRBV9 and TRBJ1-6, with D possibly being TRBD1 (6 bases). The CDR3 consists of 15 residues. CDR1 is SGDLS, CDR2 YYNGEE, per germline. The V end lost 0 bases, the J end lost 4 bases, and 8 bases lay between the germline ends. CDR3: CASSVEGQYNSPLHF. CDR3 nucleotide sequence: TGTGCCAGCAGCGTAGAGGGACAATATAATTCACCCCTCCACTTT.

The rearrangement links TRBV14 to TRBJ2-5, with D perhaps TRBD2 (6 bases). The CDR3 extends over 14 amino acids. CDR1 and CDR2 (germline): SGHDN, FVKESK. V was trimmed by 3 bases and J by 5 bases, leaving 13 bases between them. The CDR3 protein is CASSHWGVSETQYF. CDR3 nucleotides: TGTGCCAGCAGCCACTGGGGGGTCTCGGAGACCCAGTACTTC.

The chain has TRBV7-2 and TRBJ2-1; D is unclear. Trimming cost V 5 bases and J 4 bases, with 12 bases left between them. The germline V gene has CDR1 SGHTA and CDR2 FQGNSA. The CDR3 spans 14 residues. Here the CDR3 reads CASSPYTGYNEQFF. The CDR3, as DNA: TGTGCCAGCAGCCCCTACACCGGTTACAATGAGCAGTTCTTC.

This clonotype was detected only a few times. J is TRBJ2-3 and V is TRBV9; 7 nucleotides line up with TRBD1. The CDR3 consists of 16 residues. Trimming removed 4 bases from V and 3 bases from J; junction bases left unmatched: 11. Germline-derived CDR1 and CDR2 are SGDLS and YYNGEE. CDR3 amino acids: CASSSRPGQMTDTQYF. The CDR3 nucleotides are TGTGCCAGCAGCTCGAGACCGGGACAGATGACAGATACGCAGTATTTT.

This sequence joins TRBV6-2 or TRBV6-3 and TRBJ2-7; D possibly corresponds to TRBD1 (5 bases). Per germline, CDR1 MNHEY and CDR2 SVGEGT. Deletions cut 4 bases from V and 6 bases from J, with 7 bases between. This CDR3 spans 11 amino acids. The DNA of the CDR3 is TGTGCCAGCAGTTCCAGGGCCGAGCAGTACTTC. Translated, it gives CASSSRAEQYF.

This clonotype turned up a few times. J is TRBJ2-7 and V is TRBV28; perhaps TRBD2 as D (6 bases). The CDR3 extends over 15 amino acids. The germline V gene has CDR1 MDHEN and CDR2 SYDVKM. V was pared by 5 bases and J by 2 bases, with 16 bases between. DNA of the CDR3: TGTGCCAGCAGTCCCCCGGGGAGGCCCCCCTACGAGCAGTACTTC. Its translation: CASSPPGRPPYEQYF.

The chain employs TRBV10-3 and TRBJ2-7; 8 nucleotides align to TRBD1. V dropped 6 bases and J dropped 2; count of bases not matched to a gene: 9. Germline CDR1 ENHRY, CDR2 SYGVKD. This CDR3 region has 15 residues. The CDR3 DNA reads as TGTGCCATCAGGAAAGGACAGGGCCTAGCCTACGAGCAGTACTTC. This gives the protein CAIRKGQGLAYEQYF.

This clonotype has only a few counts. The chain employs TRBV20-1 and TRBJ2-1; 9 bases agree with TRBD2. V was pared by 6 bases and J by 4 bases, with 7 bases of the junction left unmatched. The CDR3 has 14 amino acids. Germline V gene data show CDR1 as DFQATT and CDR2 as SNEGSKA (reference sequence). The CDR3 sequence is CSASRLAVYNEQFF. Here the CDR3 DNA reads TGCAGTGCGAGTAGACTAGCGGTATACAATGAGCAGTTCTTC.

This clonotype was detected a few times. The chain carries TRBV20-1 and TRBJ2-1, with D unresolved. This CDR3 has 14 amino acids. V lost 3 bases and J 0 bases, leaving 9 bases between the germline ends. CDR1 is DFQATT and CDR2 is SNEGSKA in the germline V gene (reference sequence). CDR3 DNA: TGCAGTGCTAGCCCCCGATACTCCTACAATGAGCAGTTCTTC. Protein sequence: CSASPRYSYNEQFF.

The V call is TRBV20-1, the J call TRBJ2-1, with TRBD2 matching over 14 bases. Germline CDR1 and CDR2: DFQATT and SNEGSKA (reference sequence). The J segment lost 8 bases and the V segment lost 4 bases, leaving 22 bases of the junction unmatched. The CDR3 has 20 amino acids. The CDR3 sequence: CSATPYFRKPGLAGDDEQFF. The CDR3 DNA reads as TGCAGTGCTACCCCTTACTTCCGAAAACCGGGACTAGCGGGAGACGATGAGCAGTTCTTC.

This clonotype came up many times. This chain links TRBV5-6 with TRBJ1-2, with 12 positions matching TRBD1. Germline loops: CDR1 SGHDT, CDR2 YYEEEE. CDR3 length: 15 residues. With 3 bases clipped from V and 5 bases from J, the junction kept 5 bases outside the gene matches. DNA of the CDR3: TGTGCCAGCAGCTCGGGGACAGGGGGCGCTTATGGCTACACCTTC. Encoded protein: CASSSGTGGAYGYTF.

The chain joins TRBV20-1 to TRBJ2-7, with TRBD2 matching 7 bases. This CDR3 is built from 14 residues. V was pared by 1 base and J by 2 bases, with 5 bases of the junction left unmatched. Germline lookup yields CDR1 DFQATT and CDR2 SNEGSKA (reference sequence). In nucleotides, the CDR3 is TGCAGTGCTAGAGGCCACGGGACTACCTACGAGCAGTACTTC. It codes for CSARGHGTTYEQYF.